This T cell receptor (beta chain) derives from a study of T cell responses to AZD1222 COVID-19 vaccine. Overall study results and limits: Repertoire samples came only from after the peak T cell response.

The assay was immunoSEQ multiplex PCR, and TCRdb's table has in-frame clones only and misses some. The data hold approximately 100,000 clones, with 75% to 95% observed a single time. Regarding this clone: Its antigen is not identified.

Germline CDR1 is SGHRS and CDR2 is YFSETQ. The CDR3 extends over 13 amino acids. With 4 bases clipped from V and 11 bases from J, the junction kept 6 bases outside the gene matches. The receptor comes from an adult in good health. The gene calls are TRBV5-1 and TRBJ1-6; 7 positions agree with TRBD1. Sequencing was performed on peripheral blood, taken on day 0 of AZD1222 vaccination. CDR3 residues: CASSPQGEAPLHF. CDR3 nucleotide sequence: TGCGCCAGCAGCCCGCAGGGGGAGGCACCCCTCCACTTT. The full variable domain, completed using reference TRBV5-1 and TRBJ1-6, is KAGVTQTPRYLIKTRGQQVTLSCSPISGHRSVSWYQQTPGQGLQFLFEYFSETQRNKGNFPGRFSGRQFSNSRSEMNVSTLELGDSALYLCASSPQGEAPLHFGNGTRLTVT.